A selection of T cell receptor beta chains follows, all from one sample in a study of patients and donors after allogeneic stem cell transplantation. One entry per CDR3 protein results from TCRdb running MiXCR on the RT-PCR reads. The profile shows hundreds of thousands of distinct CDR3 sequences, around two fifths of them singletons. Input material: blood, either unsorted or a sorted T cell fraction (not recorded which). These receptors originate from a human donor who was either an allogeneic HSCT recipient or a stem cell or donor lymphocyte infusion donor (not recorded which). It is not recorded whose cells these are; they may come from a transplant donor. Both conserved end residues are trimmed from each CDR3. The D gene is left open where the match is weak.

j_call	d_call	v_call	cdr3_aa
TRBJ1-6	-	TRBV21-1	ASSKDAVREANSPLH
TRBJ1-2	-	TRBV9	ASSVGTGNNYGYT
TRBJ1-1	-	TRBV10-3	AISVEENTEAF
TRBJ2-7	-	TRBV5-1	ASSLADLGEQY
TRBJ1-5	-	TRBV12-3/TRBV12-4	ASSSVYSNQPQH
TRBJ2-1	-	TRBV14	ASSQLYNEQF
TRBJ2-7	-	TRBV29-1	SVVRATGEQY
TRBJ1-1	TRBD1	TRBV5-1	ASTRQGADTEAF
TRBJ1-4	TRBD1	TRBV28	ASSRTGGIEKLF
TRBJ1-1	-	TRBV6-2/TRBV6-3	ASSSHSVVGTEAF
TRBJ1-4	-	TRBV7-2	ASSTREKLF
TRBJ2-5	TRBD2	TRBV29-1	SVKRPGGYQETQY
TRBJ1-1	TRBD1	TRBV24-1	ATSDSRQGTGEAF
TRBJ2-5	-	TRBV4-1	ASSQGPGHTTLQETQY
TRBJ1-2	TRBD1	TRBV6-6	ASSSGQGTYGYT
TRBJ1-1	-	TRBV5-1	ASSLEGLTEAF
TRBJ1-4	-	TRBV27	ASSLLTGVGLEKLF
TRBJ1-4	-	TRBV29-1	SVEDQGSGKKLF
TRBJ1-5	-	TRBV7-2	ASSSGSGGNQPQH
TRBJ1-5	-	TRBV7-2	ASSLMAGPQPQH